The 21 T cell receptor beta chains below come from one sample, sequenced in a study of OX40 agonist ivuxolimab in advanced cancers. The data were produced by immunoSEQ multiplex PCR, yet TCRdb's version contains in-frame clones alone and is incomplete. The sample records roughly 48,000 clones, 70% to 90% being singletons. This sample comprised CD4+ or CD8+ T cells sorted from blood, obtained in a trial of the OX40 agonist ivuxolimab. These receptors came from an adult with an advanced solid tumor such as melanoma, head and neck, liver or kidney cancer.

This sequence joins TRBV7-2 and TRBJ1-2; D is possibly TRBD1 (5 bases). The germline CDR1 and CDR2 sequences are SGHTA and FQGNSA. The CDR3 is 15 residues long. Trimming left V 4 bases short and J 2 bases short, with 14 bases between. The CDR3, as DNA: TGTGCCAGCAGCTATAAGCGGGACGGAAACTATGGCTACACCTTC. Its protein product is CASSYKRDGNYGYTF. Using reference TRBV7-2 and TRBJ1-2 for the parts outside the CDR3, the full variable domain is GAGVSQSPSNKVTEKGKDVELRCDPISGHTALYWYRQSLGQGLEFLIYFQGNSAPDKSGLPSDRFSAERTGGSVSTLTIQRTQQEDSAVYLCASSYKRDGNYGYTFGSGTRLTVV.

The CDR3: CASSPGRAENQPQHF. The CDR3 DNA reads as TGTGCCAGCTCACCTGGCAGGGCGGAGAATCAGCCCCAGCATTTT. This sequence joins TRBV18 and TRBJ1-5, with TRBD1 as a possible D gene (5 bases). V was cut by 3 bases and J by 4 bases, with 13 bases left in between. CDR1 and CDR2 (germline): KGHSH, LQKENI. The CDR3 totals 15 residues.

The chain has TRBV6-1 and TRBJ1-4; no clear D gene. The germline V gene has CDR1 MNHNS and CDR2 SASEGT. Deletions cut 6 bases from V and 4 bases from J, with 9 bases between. This CDR3 is 13 amino acids long. The CDR3 coding sequence is TGTGCCAGCAGCTTGGACCGTAATGAAAAACTGTTTTTT. Its translation: CASSLDRNEKLFF.

The gene calls are TRBV5-1 and TRBJ2-2; weak D call: TRBD1 (5 bases). The CDR3 has 15 amino acids. Trimming took 2 bases from V and 2 from J, leaving 10 bases between them. Germline V gene lookup returns CDR1 SGHRS and CDR2 YFSETQ. CDR3 sequence: CASSLFRGNTGELFF. DNA of the CDR3: TGCGCCAGCAGCTTATTTAGGGGAAACACCGGGGAGCTGTTTTTT.

The V and J genes are TRBV5-4 and TRBJ1-1; 8 nucleotides align to TRBD1. This CDR3 has 16 residues. Germline-derived CDR1 and CDR2 are SGHNT and YYREEE (reference sequence). V was pared by 1 base and J by 3 bases, with 8 bases of the junction left unmatched. CDR3 coding DNA: TGTGCCAGCAGCTTGATGGGCGGGACAGGTTACACTGAAGCTTTCTTT. It codes for CASSLMGGTGYTEAFF.

CDR3 nucleotides: TGCGCCAGCAGCTTTGAGGACAACCCGAGGTACACTGAAGCTTTCTTT. It translates to CASSFEDNPRYTEAFF. The gene calls are TRBV5-1 and TRBJ1-1, with D possibly matching TRBD1 (5 bases). The ends were cut back, 2 bases at V and 3 bases at J, with 17 bases in the middle. The CDR3 contains 16 residues. CDR1 and CDR2 from the germline V gene are SGHRS and YFSETQ. Supplemented by reference TRBV5-1 and TRBJ1-1, the full variable domain reads KAGVTQTPRYLIKTRGQQVTLSCSPISGHRSVSWYQQTPGQGLQFLFEYFSETQRNKGNFPGRFSGRQFSNSRSEMNVSTLELGDSALYLCASSFEDNPRYTEAFFGQGTRLTVV.

The CDR3 DNA reads as TGTGCCACCTCCCGGGACAGGGGGCTTATAATCAATCAGCCCCAGCATTTT. It encodes CATSRDRGLIINQPQHF. The chain combines TRBV9 with TRBJ1-5, with 12 nucleotides matching TRBD1. Germline CDR1 and CDR2: SGDLS and YYNGEE. V lost 9 bases, J lost 3 bases, and 13 bases stayed unmatched. The CDR3 covers 17 residues.

The gene calls are TRBV5-1 and TRBJ2-2; 13 nucleotides align to TRBD2. The V gene's germline CDR1 is SGHRS and CDR2 YFSETQ. CDR3 length: 17 residues. After removal of 4 bases from V and 4 bases from J, the junction contained 7 bases not matched to a gene. The CDR3 region is CASSPKGLAGITGELFF. As DNA, the CDR3 is TGCGCCAGCAGCCCAAAGGGACTAGCGGGGATCACCGGGGAGCTGTTTTTT.

The rearrangement joins TRBV5-4 to TRBJ1-6; D is ambiguous. The V and J ends lost 4 bases and 5 bases respectively, with 13 bases between them. Germline CDR1 reads SGHNT; CDR2 reads YYREEE (reference sequence). This CDR3 comprises 15 residues. The CDR3 reads CASSQPDGDNSPLHF. DNA for the CDR3: TGTGCCAGCAGCCAACCTGACGGGGATAATTCACCCCTCCACTTT.

Here the CDR3 DNA reads TGTGCCAGCAGCTCAATGTGGGACAGGGAGGACATTCAGTACTTC. It is translated as CASSSMWDREDIQYF. The chain couples TRBV6-5 to TRBJ2-4; 9 nucleotides line up with TRBD1. The V gene's germline CDR1 is MNHEY and CDR2 SVGAGI. This CDR3 comprises 15 residues. J lost 8 bases, V lost 6 bases, and 11 bases had no gene match.

The chain has TRBV7-3 and TRBJ2-3, with TRBD2 identical over 7 bases. The CDR3 sequence is 15 residues long. Germline loops: CDR1 SGHTA, CDR2 FQGTGA. V was clipped by 0 bases and J by 0 bases; unmatched bases: 0. CDR3 DNA sequence: TGTGCCAGCAGCTTAACTAGCGGGAGCACAGATACGCAGTATTTT. Translated, it gives CASSLTSGSTDTQYF.

The chain combines TRBV2 with TRBJ1-1; D perhaps matches TRBD1 (5 bases). V shed 7 bases and J shed 2 bases, with 11 bases lying between them. Germline lookup yields CDR1 SNHLY and CDR2 FYNNEI. The CDR3 is made up of 13 amino acids. The CDR3 sequence: CASTKTVNTEAFF. CDR3 sequence (DNA): TGTGCCAGCACTAAGACAGTTAACACTGAAGCTTTCTTT. Together with reference TRBV2 and TRBJ1-1, the CDR3 gives the full variable domain: EPEVTQTPSHQVTQMGQEVILRCVPISNHLYFYWYRQILGQKVEFLVSFYNNEISEKSEIFDDQFSVERPDGSNFTLKIRSTKLEDSAMYFCASTKTVNTEAFFGQGTRLTVV.

The chain carries TRBV7-8 and TRBJ2-3; 10 nucleotides agree with TRBD2. V shed 5 bases and J 6 bases; nucleotides not matched to a gene: 11. The germline CDR1 and CDR2 sequences are SGHVS and FQNEAQ. CDR3 length: 16 amino acids. The CDR3 region is CASSKSGGAVEDTQYF. CDR3 coding DNA: TGTGCCAGCAGCAAAAGCGGGGGGGCCGTGGAGGATACGCAGTATTTT.

The chain carries TRBV7-9 and TRBJ2-6, with 12 nucleotides matching TRBD1. Per germline, CDR1 SEHNR and CDR2 FQNEAQ (reference sequence). V shed 0 bases, J shed 6 bases, and the junction held 6 bases outside the gene matches. This CDR3 comprises 18 residues. CDR3 residues: CASSLAGTGGAVANVLTF. The DNA for the CDR3 is TGTGCCAGCAGCTTAGCCGGGACAGGGGGCGCGGTGGCCAACGTCCTGACTTTC.

The chain has TRBV5-1 and TRBJ1-2; the D gene is possibly TRBD1 (5 bases). The CDR3 totals 13 residues. Trimming took 0 bases from V and 10 from J, leaving 13 bases between them. Germline CDR1 reads SGHRS; CDR2 reads YFSETQ. As DNA, the CDR3 is TGCGCCAGCAGCTTGGTTGGGACGGGATTCTACACCTTC. This codes for CASSLVGTGFYTF.

This chain links TRBV19 with TRBJ1-2, with no clear D. The V gene lost 4 bases and the J gene lost 5 bases, with 14 bases spanning the gap. Germline CDR1 and CDR2: LNHDA and SQIVND (reference sequence). The CDR3 spans 14 residues. CDR3 residues: CASSKQSLWYGYTF. CDR3 sequence (DNA): TGTGCCAGTAGTAAACAGTCGCTTTGGTATGGCTACACCTTC. The full variable domain, its missing parts supplied by reference TRBV19 and TRBJ1-2, is DGGITQSPKYLFRKEGQNVTLSCEQNLNHDAMYWYRQDPGQGLRLIYYSQIVNDFQKGDIAEGYSVSREKKESFPLTVTSAQKNPTAFYLCASSKQSLWYGYTFGSGTRLTVV.

V is TRBV27 and J is TRBJ1-2; TRBD1 is a possible D gene (5 bases). The germline gives CDR1 MNHEY, CDR2 SMNVEV (reference sequence). This CDR3 is built from 13 residues. Trimming cost V 5 bases and J 5 bases, with 12 bases left between them. The chain's CDR3 is CASSPHGGYGYTF. The CDR3 nucleotides read TGTGCCAGCAGTCCCCATGGGGGGTATGGCTACACCTTC.

The rearrangement joins TRBV4-2 to TRBJ2-3, with D unresolved. V was shortened by 0 bases and J by 0 bases, with 10 bases between the two germline ends. The CDR3 is made up of 16 amino acids. CDR1 and CDR2 from the germline V gene are LGHNA and YNFKEQ. CDR3: CASSQEWTSSTDTQYF. The CDR3 DNA sequence: TGTGCCAGCAGCCAAGAATGGACCTCTAGCACAGATACGCAGTATTTT.

The V call is TRBV28, the J call TRBJ2-5; 7 nucleotides agree with TRBD1. Germline-derived CDR1 and CDR2 are MDHEN and SYDVKM. Trimming cost V 5 bases and J 2 bases; bases outside gene matches: 11. The CDR3 loop spans 16 amino acids. Here the CDR3 reads CASSPTTGPGQETQYF. The CDR3 bases are TGTGCCAGCAGTCCGACGACAGGGCCGGGACAAGAGACCCAGTACTTC.

This clone came up a few times. V is TRBV6-1 and J is TRBJ2-7; 8 nucleotides agree with TRBD1. The CDR3 has 14 residues. Germline loops: CDR1 MNHNS, CDR2 SASEGT. The J segment lost 1 base and the V segment lost 5 bases, leaving 4 bases of the junction unmatched. CDR3 in DNA: TGTGCCAGCAGTCAGGACAGGGTATCCTACGAGCAGTACTTC. Translated: CASSQDRVSYEQYF.

V gene TRBV28 combines with J gene TRBJ1-3; unclear D gene. CDR1 is MDHEN and CDR2 is SYDVKM in the germline V gene. V was cut by 8 bases and J by 1 base, with 6 bases left in between. This CDR3 spans 12 amino acids. CDR3: CASAGSGNTIYF. CDR3 nucleotide sequence: TGTGCCAGCGCTGGATCTGGAAACACCATATATTTT.